The 9 T cell receptor beta chains below all came from one sample that was sequenced in a study of blood T cell repertoires in COVID-19. The data were produced by immunoSEQ multiplex PCR, yet TCRdb's version contains in-frame clones alone and is incomplete. This sample yields 350,000 to 450,000 clones, of which about 85% are seen a single time; roughly 3.4% belongs to the top ten. Input material: peripheral blood. The receptor set was obtained from a woman between 18 and 30 years old with acute or convalescent COVID-19.

The V and J genes are TRBV3-1 (or the pseudogene TRBV3-2) and TRBJ2-3, with 7 bases identical to TRBD2. Germline values: CDR1 LGHDT, CDR2 YNNKEL (reference sequence). The junction had 6 bases not matched to a gene; V was cut back by 0 bases and J by 0 bases. The CDR3 is 17 residues long. This CDR3 reads CASSQEVPSGSTDTQYF. For the CDR3, the DNA is TGTGCCAGCAGCCAAGAGGTGCCTAGCGGAAGCACAGATACGCAGTATTTT.

This clone appeared a few times. The rearrangement joins TRBV27 to TRBJ2-3; 9 bases fit TRBD1. Germline V CDR1 and CDR2: MNHEY, SMNVEV (reference sequence). The J segment lost 4 bases and the V segment lost 5 bases, leaving 7 bases of the junction unmatched. CDR3 length equals 15 residues. The CDR3 DNA follows: TGTGCCAGCAGTCGGAAGGGACAGGGCGCAGATACGCAGTATTTT. Residues: CASSRKGQGADTQYF.

The rearrangement links TRBV18 to TRBJ1-2; 7 nucleotides align to TRBD1. The germline gives CDR1 KGHSH, CDR2 LQKENI. The junction had 3 bases not matched to a gene; V was cut back by 3 bases and J by 2 bases. The CDR3 spans 14 residues. CDR3 DNA: TGTGCCAGCTCACCGACAGGGAAAAACTATGGCTACACCTTC. As protein: CASSPTGKNYGYTF.

The chain is built from TRBV7-3 and TRBJ2-1; D is undetermined. Germline V gives CDR1 SGHTA, CDR2 FQGTGA. The CDR3 runs 17 residues. V was shortened by 0 bases and J by 0 bases, with 12 bases between the two germline ends. CDR3 sequence reads: CASSLTRPADSYNEQFF. The DNA of the CDR3 is TGTGCCAGCAGCTTAACTCGCCCGGCGGACTCCTACAATGAGCAGTTCTTC.

The rearrangement uses TRBV12-5 and TRBJ2-2; a possible D gene is TRBD2 (5 bases). From germline, CDR1 is LGHNT and CDR2 FRNRAP. CDR3 length: 15 residues. The V end lost 4 bases, the J end lost 2 bases, and 11 bases lay between the germline ends. CDR3 DNA: TGTGCTAGTGGTTGGAGGTGGGAAAACACCGGGGAGCTGTTTTTT. It codes for CASGWRWENTGELFF.

J is TRBJ1-2 and V is TRBV11-2; D may be TRBD1 (5 bases). The CDR3 runs 17 residues. V was pared by 2 bases and J by 4 bases, with 20 bases between. CDR1 is SGHAT, CDR2 FQNNGV, per germline. The CDR3 region has the DNA TGTGCCAGCAGCTTACAGGGAGGGTTAGGATCAGGCTATGGCTACACCTTC. Translating gives CASSLQGGLGSGYGYTF.

This sequence joins TRBV10-1 and TRBJ2-7; the D gene is possibly TRBD2 (7 bases). Per the germline V gene, CDR1 is WNHNN and CDR2 is SYGVQD (reference sequence). V gave up 0 bases and J gave up 4 bases, with 10 bases separating them. The CDR3 sequence is 14 residues long. DNA for the CDR3: TGCGCCAGCAGTGAGTCGGGGGGGCTGTACGAGCAGTACTTC. This sequence encodes CASSESGGLYEQYF.

This chain uses TRBV19 with TRBJ2-2; D is unresolved. V was cut by 7 bases and J by 3 bases, with 3 bases left in between. This CDR3 is built from 11 residues. Per germline, CDR1 LNHDA and CDR2 SQIVND (reference sequence). CDR3 protein: CASTYTGELFF. As DNA, the CDR3 is TGTGCCAGTACTTACACCGGGGAGCTGTTTTTT.

V is TRBV4-1 and J is TRBJ1-2, with TRBD1 identical over 7 bases. The CDR3 runs to 16 residues. V shed 5 bases and J 0 bases; nucleotides not matched to a gene: 9. Germline V gene sequence: CDR1 MGHRA, CDR2 YSYEKL. The CDR3 DNA reads TGCGCCAGCAGCTCTGCCCCCGGGACAGCTAACTATGGCTACACCTTC. It is translated as CASSSAPGTANYGYTF.